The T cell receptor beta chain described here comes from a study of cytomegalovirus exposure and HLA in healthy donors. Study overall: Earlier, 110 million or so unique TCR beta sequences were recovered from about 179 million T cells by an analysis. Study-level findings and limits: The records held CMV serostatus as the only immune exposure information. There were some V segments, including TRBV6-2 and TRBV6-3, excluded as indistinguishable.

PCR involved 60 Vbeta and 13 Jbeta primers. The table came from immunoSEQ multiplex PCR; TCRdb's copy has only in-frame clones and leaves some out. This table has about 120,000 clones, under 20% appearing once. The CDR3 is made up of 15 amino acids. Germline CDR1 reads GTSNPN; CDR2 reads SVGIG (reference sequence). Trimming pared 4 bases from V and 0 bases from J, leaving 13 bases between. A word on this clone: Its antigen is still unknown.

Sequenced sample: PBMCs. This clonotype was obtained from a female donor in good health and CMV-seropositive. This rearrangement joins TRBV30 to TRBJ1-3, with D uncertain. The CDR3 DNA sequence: TGTGCCTGGATAGACGGTAGCTTCTCTGGAAACACCATATATTTT. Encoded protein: CAWIDGSFSGNTIYF.